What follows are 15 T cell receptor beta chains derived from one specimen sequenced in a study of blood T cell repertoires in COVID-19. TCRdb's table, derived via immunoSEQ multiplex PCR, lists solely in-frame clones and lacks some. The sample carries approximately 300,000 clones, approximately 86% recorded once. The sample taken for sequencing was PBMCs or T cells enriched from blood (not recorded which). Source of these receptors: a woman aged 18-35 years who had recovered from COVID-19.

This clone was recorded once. The CDR3 spells CASSVGASGRYNEQFF. The CDR3 DNA is TGTGCCAGCAGCGTAGGTGCTAGCGGGAGATACAATGAGCAGTTCTTC. The chain carries TRBV9 and TRBJ2-1; 10 bases are shared with TRBD2. Germline values: CDR1 SGDLS, CDR2 YYNGEE. CDR3 length: 16 amino acids. Trimming cost V 0 bases and J 4 bases; bases outside gene matches: 4.

The DNA of the CDR3 is TGTGCCGCACCCCCTGCAGGTCCCTTGTCCTATGGCTACACCTTC. Translating gives CAAPPAGPLSYGYTF. The rearrangement joins TRBV30 to TRBJ1-2; D unresolved. The CDR3 loop spans 15 amino acids. Trimming took off 8 bases at V and 4 bases at J, with 23 bases between the two ends. CDR1 and CDR2 (germline): GTSNPN, SVGIG (reference sequence).

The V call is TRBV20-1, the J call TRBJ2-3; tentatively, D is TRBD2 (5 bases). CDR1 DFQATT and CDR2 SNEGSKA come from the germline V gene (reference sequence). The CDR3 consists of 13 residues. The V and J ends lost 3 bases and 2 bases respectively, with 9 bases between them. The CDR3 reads CSASLANTDTQYF. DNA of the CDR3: TGCAGTGCTAGTCTAGCTAACACAGATACGCAGTATTTT.

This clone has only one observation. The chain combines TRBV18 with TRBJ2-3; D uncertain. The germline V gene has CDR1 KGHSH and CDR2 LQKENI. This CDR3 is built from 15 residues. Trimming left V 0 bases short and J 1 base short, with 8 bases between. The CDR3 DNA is TGTGCCAGCTCACCACCCGCGAGAGGCACAGATACGCAGTATTTT. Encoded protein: CASSPPARGTDTQYF.

The CDR3 loop is CASSQESGPSGLWSYGYTF. The CDR3 DNA is TGCGCCAGCAGCCAAGAATCCGGCCCTTCGGGGTTGTGGTCCTATGGCTACACCTTC. The chain uses TRBV4-3 and TRBJ1-2; unclear D gene. V lost 0 bases, J lost 4 bases, and 24 bases lay in between. There are 19 residues in the CDR3. Germline V CDR1 and CDR2: LGHNA, YSLEER.

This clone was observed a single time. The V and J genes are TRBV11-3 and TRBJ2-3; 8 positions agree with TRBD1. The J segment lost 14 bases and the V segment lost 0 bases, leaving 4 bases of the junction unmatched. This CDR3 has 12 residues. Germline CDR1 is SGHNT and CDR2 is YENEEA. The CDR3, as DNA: TGTGCCAGCAGCTTAGAGGGACAGGCCGCGTATTTT. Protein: CASSLEGQAAYF.

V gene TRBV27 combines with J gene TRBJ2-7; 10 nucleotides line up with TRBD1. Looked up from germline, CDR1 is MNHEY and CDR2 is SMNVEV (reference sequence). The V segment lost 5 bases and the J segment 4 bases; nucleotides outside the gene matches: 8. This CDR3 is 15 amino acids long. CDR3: CASSPRDRGSYEQYF. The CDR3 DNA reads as TGTGCCAGCAGTCCCCGGGACAGGGGATCTTACGAGCAGTACTTC.

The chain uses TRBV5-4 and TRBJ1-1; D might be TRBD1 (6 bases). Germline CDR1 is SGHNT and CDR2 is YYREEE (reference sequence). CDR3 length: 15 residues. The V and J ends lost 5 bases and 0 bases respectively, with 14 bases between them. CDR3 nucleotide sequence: TGTGCCAGCAGATCTACGGACAGACTGAACACTGAAGCTTTCTTT. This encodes CASRSTDRLNTEAFF.

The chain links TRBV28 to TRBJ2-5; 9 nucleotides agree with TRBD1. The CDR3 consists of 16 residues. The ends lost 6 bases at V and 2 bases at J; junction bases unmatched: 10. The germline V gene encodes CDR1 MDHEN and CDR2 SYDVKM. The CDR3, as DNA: TGTGCCAGCAGCCCTATGGACAGGGGCCTTCAAGAGACCCAGTACTTC. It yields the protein CASSPMDRGLQETQYF.

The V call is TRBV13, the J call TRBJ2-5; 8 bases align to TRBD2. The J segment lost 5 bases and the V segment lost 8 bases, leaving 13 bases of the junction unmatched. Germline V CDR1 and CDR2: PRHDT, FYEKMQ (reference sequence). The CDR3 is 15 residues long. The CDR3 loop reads CASHSRDRGGETQYF. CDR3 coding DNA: TGTGCCAGCCACAGCCGGGACCGGGGGGGGGAGACCCAGTACTTC.

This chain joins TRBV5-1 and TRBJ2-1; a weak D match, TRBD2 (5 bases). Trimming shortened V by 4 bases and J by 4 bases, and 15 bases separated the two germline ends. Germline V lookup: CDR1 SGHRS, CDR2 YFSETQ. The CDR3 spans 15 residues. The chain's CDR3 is CASSESGIAYNEQFF. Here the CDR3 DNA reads TGCGCCAGCAGCGAGTCCGGGATCGCGTACAATGAGCAGTTCTTC.

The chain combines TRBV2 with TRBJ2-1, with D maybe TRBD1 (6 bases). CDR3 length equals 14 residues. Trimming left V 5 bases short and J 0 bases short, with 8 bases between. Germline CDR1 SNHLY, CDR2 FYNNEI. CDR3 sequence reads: CASSLDSSYNEQFF. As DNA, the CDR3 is TGTGCCAGCAGTTTGGACAGCTCCTACAATGAGCAGTTCTTC.

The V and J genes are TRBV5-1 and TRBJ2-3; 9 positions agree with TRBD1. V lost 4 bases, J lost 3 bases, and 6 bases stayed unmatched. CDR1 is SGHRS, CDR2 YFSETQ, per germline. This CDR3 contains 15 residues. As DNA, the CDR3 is TGCGCCAGCAGCGCCTACAGGGGGCAGACAGATACGCAGTATTTT. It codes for CASSAYRGQTDTQYF.

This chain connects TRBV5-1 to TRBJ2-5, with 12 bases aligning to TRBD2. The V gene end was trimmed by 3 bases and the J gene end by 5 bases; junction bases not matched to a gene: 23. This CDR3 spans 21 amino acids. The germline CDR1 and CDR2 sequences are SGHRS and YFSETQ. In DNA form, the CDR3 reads TGCGCCAGCAGCTCGCTAGGACTGAGACTAGCGGGGGAGACGAACGAGGAGACCCAGTACTTC. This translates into CASSSLGLRLAGETNEETQYF.

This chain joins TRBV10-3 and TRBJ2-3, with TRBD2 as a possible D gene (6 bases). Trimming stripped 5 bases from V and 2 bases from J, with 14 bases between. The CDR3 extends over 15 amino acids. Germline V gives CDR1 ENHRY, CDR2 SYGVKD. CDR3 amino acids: CAISKTSKHTDTQYF. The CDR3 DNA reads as TGTGCCATCAGTAAAACTAGCAAACACACAGATACGCAGTATTTT.